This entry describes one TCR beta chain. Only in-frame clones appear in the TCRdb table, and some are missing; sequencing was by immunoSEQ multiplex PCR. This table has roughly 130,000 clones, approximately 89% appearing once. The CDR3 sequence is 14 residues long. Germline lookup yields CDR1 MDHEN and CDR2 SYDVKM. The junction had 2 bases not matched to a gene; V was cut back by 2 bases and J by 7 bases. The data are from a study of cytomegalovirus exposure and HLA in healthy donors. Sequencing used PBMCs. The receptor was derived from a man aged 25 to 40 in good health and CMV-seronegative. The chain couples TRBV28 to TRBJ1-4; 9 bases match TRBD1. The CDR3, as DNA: TGTGCCAGCAGTTTAAGGGACAGGGTTGAAAAACTGTTTTTT. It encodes CASSLRDRVEKLFF.